The present TCR beta chain was sequenced within a study of cytotoxic CD8 clonotypes in ibrutinib-treated CLL. Germline loops: CDR1 SGHRS, CDR2 YFSETQ. The CDR3 length is 16 residues. V lost 0 bases, J lost 2 bases, and 14 bases lay in between. Sequenced by immunoSEQ multiplex PCR; TCRdb stores in-frame clones only, minus some. The sample holds over 30,000 clones, around 67% seen once. Source: PBMCs, taken at disease progression, from a patient treated with ibrutinib. This TCR came from a human donor with chronic lymphocytic leukemia. This chain links TRBV5-1 with TRBJ1-2, with TRBD1 as a possible D gene (6 bases). This CDR3 is CASSLASTGFNYGYTF. The CDR3 DNA reads as TGCGCCAGCAGCTTGGCCTCTACAGGGTTCAACTATGGCTACACCTTC.